These 17 T cell receptor beta chains were all obtained from the same sample, sequenced in a study of beta chain features in type 1 diabetes. The whole isolated RNA underwent reverse transcription, so sequencing captured expressed TCRB transcripts. Assay used: immunoSEQ multiplex PCR; TCRdb lists only in-frame clones, some missing. The table shows roughly 400,000 clones, with more than 11% occurring only once. The sequenced sample was naive CD4+ T cells from blood. The receptors shown here come from a man aged 30 to 45 in good health.

In its sample, this clone was seen a few times. The chain carries TRBV18 and TRBJ2-1; D unclear. CDR3 size: 14 residues. Trimming removed 2 bases from V and 6 bases from J, with 11 bases in between. The germline V gene encodes CDR1 KGHSH and CDR2 LQKENI. The CDR3 nucleotides are TGTGCCAGCTCACCATTACATGGAAGCAATGAGCAGTTCTTC. This sequence encodes CASSPLHGSNEQFF.

This clone was recorded a few times. The CDR3 region is CASSSGTGTEAFF. CDR3 DNA: TGTGCCAGCTCGTCTGGGACGGGGACTGAAGCTTTCTTT. V is TRBV7-3 and J is TRBJ1-1; a weak D match, TRBD1 (5 bases). Germline V gives CDR1 SGHTA, CDR2 FQGTGA. V was clipped by 8 bases and J by 5 bases, with 15 bases between them. The CDR3 has 13 amino acids.

Remarks on this clone: It is unclear where the CDR3 begins or ends on the DNA, so no DNA is shown, and the CDR3 is as TCRdb lists it. This CDR3 is CASSISLHTEAFF. V usage is TRBV19 and J usage is TRBJ1-1. The CDR3 has 13 residues if both end residues are counted. Germline CDR1 reads LNHDA; CDR2 reads SQIVND (reference sequence).

This sequence joins TRBV7-2 and TRBJ2-5; D remains unclear. Germline V gene data show CDR1 as SGHTA and CDR2 as FQGNSA. Between the trimmed V and J ends, which lost 1 base and 4 bases, there was a span of 13 bases. The CDR3 has 15 amino acids. The CDR3 loop is CASSLVLGPRETQYF. The CDR3 region has the DNA TGTGCCAGCAGCTTAGTGCTCGGTCCCAGAGAGACCCAGTACTTC.

The J gene is TRBJ1-3, the V gene TRBV9; TRBD1 matches 8 bases. Unmatched junction bases numbered 5, after V lost 2 bases and J lost 4 bases. Germline V gene lookup returns CDR1 SGDLS and CDR2 YYNGEE. This CDR3 is built from 15 residues. This chain's CDR3 is CASSVDRVGGNTIYF. CDR3 sequence (DNA): TGTGCCAGCAGCGTGGACAGGGTTGGGGGAAACACCATATATTTT.

This clone was observed a handful of times. As DNA, the CDR3 is TGTGCCAGCACCCAAGGGACATCAGTCACAGATACGCAGTATTTT. Amino acids: CASTQGTSVTDTQYF. The rearrangement links TRBV7-9 to TRBJ2-3; a possible D gene is TRBD1 (6 bases). Germline lookup yields CDR1 SEHNR and CDR2 FQNEAQ (reference sequence). The CDR3 length is 15 residues. The ends were cut back, 7 bases at V and 2 bases at J, with 16 bases in the middle.

The genes are TRBV25-1 and TRBJ2-5, with TRBD2 identical over 10 bases. V gave up 4 bases and J gave up 5 bases; unmatched junction bases: 4. The CDR3 extends over 14 amino acids. CDR1 and CDR2 from the germline V gene are MGHDK and SYGVNS. For the CDR3, the DNA is TGTGCCAGCAGTGCAGCGGGGGGGCGGGAGACCCAGTACTTC. This sequence encodes CASSAAGGRETQYF.

Only a few counts were recorded for this clone. The chain is built from TRBV9 and TRBJ1-6; 9 bases are a match to TRBD1. CDR1 and CDR2 from the germline V gene are SGDLS and YYNGEE. The length of the CDR3 is 16 residues. J lost 7 bases, V lost 4 bases, and 9 bases had no gene match. Here the CDR3 reads CASSPKGTGWNSPLHF. The CDR3 DNA follows: TGTGCCAGCAGCCCAAAAGGGACAGGGTGGAATTCACCCCTCCACTTT.

The chain carries TRBV21-1 and TRBJ1-1; the table's TRBD1 call for D was not verified on the DNA. TRBV21-1 has pseudogene status. This CDR3 is built from 13 residues. CDR3: CASTGTGYGRAFF. DNA for the CDR3: TGTGCCAGCACCGGGACAGGGTATGGAAGGGCTTTCTTT.

This clone showed up just a few times. V gene TRBV6-5 combines with J gene TRBJ2-3; the match to TRBD1 covers 7 bases. Trimming at V came to 6 bases and at J to 6 bases, leaving 12 bases not matched to a gene. Germline CDR1 MNHEY, CDR2 SVGAGI. The CDR3 runs 15 residues. CDR3 in DNA: TGTGCCAGCAGCTCCCGAGGGGTGACAGGGGATACGCAGTATTTT. Amino acids: CASSSRGVTGDTQYF.

This clone has more than one count but fewer than ten. The rearrangement uses TRBV5-4 and TRBJ2-5; the D is unclear. The CDR3 runs to 14 residues. Between the trimmed V and J ends, which lost 3 bases and 1 base, there was a span of 10 bases. The germline CDR1 and CDR2 sequences are SGHNT and YYREEE (reference sequence). The CDR3 sequence: CASSYRLSQETQYF. DNA for the CDR3: TGTGCCAGCAGCTACCGACTGTCCCAAGAGACCCAGTACTTC.

The chain has TRBV19 and TRBJ2-6; maybe TRBD2 (5 bases). Trimming left V 10 bases short and J 8 bases short, with 18 bases between. The CDR3 runs 14 residues. Germline V gives CDR1 LNHDA, CDR2 SQIVND (reference sequence). The CDR3 is CATAYRDLTNVLTF. In DNA form, the CDR3 reads TGTGCCACGGCTTACCGGGATTTGACCAACGTCCTGACTTTC.

The chain links TRBV5-6 to TRBJ1-6, with TRBD1 matching 7 bases. Germline V lookup: CDR1 SGHDT, CDR2 YYEEEE. Trimming at V came to 4 bases and at J to 6 bases, leaving 7 bases not matched to a gene. The CDR3 has 15 residues. The CDR3 DNA sequence: TGTGCCAGCAGCAGAACTGACAGGGTTAATTCACCCCTCCACTTT. Encoded protein: CASSRTDRVNSPLHF.

This clone has just a few counts. V and J are TRBV10-3 and TRBJ2-3, with 10 bases fitting TRBD1. The junction had 4 bases not matched to a gene; V was cut back by 6 bases and J by 4 bases. The CDR3 has 14 amino acids. Germline assignment: CDR1 ENHRY and CDR2 SYGVKD. The CDR3 DNA sequence: TGTGCCATCAGATCGGGACAGGGGTCAGATACGCAGTATTTT. Protein product: CAIRSGQGSDTQYF.

The V gene is TRBV7-2, the J gene TRBJ2-2; maybe TRBD2 (6 bases). The germline CDR1 and CDR2 sequences are SGHTA and FQGNSA. The CDR3 covers 15 residues. Between the trimmed V and J ends, which lost 3 bases and 1 base, there was a span of 9 bases. CDR3 nucleotide sequence: TGTGCCAGCAGCTTCTCGGGACTGAACACCGGGGAGCTGTTTTTT. As protein: CASSFSGLNTGELFF. Full variable domain (remainder filled in from reference TRBV7-2 and TRBJ2-2): GAGVSQSPSNKVTEKGKDVELRCDPISGHTALYWYRQSLGQGLEFLIYFQGNSAPDKSGLPSDRFSAERTGGSVSTLTIQRTQQEDSAVYLCASSFSGLNTGELFFGEGSRLTVL.

This clone was observed a few times. The chain joins TRBV7-4 to TRBJ2-1, with D perhaps TRBD1 (6 bases). The ends were cut back, 6 bases at V and 0 bases at J, with 27 bases in the middle. CDR3 length: 20 residues. Germline assignment: CDR1 SGHVT and CDR2 SQSDAQ. The CDR3 region has the DNA TGTGCCAGCAGGTCACCTGTTAGACAGGTCCCACTAAGCTCCTACAATGAGCAGTTCTTC. Translation gives CASRSPVRQVPLSSYNEQFF.

The chain is built from TRBV11-2 and TRBJ2-5; the D is unclear. The CDR3 sequence is 15 residues long. Trimming left V 3 bases short and J 4 bases short, with 15 bases between. Looked up from germline, CDR1 is SGHAT and CDR2 is FQNNGV. CDR3: CASSFWAGLRETQYF. The CDR3 nucleotides read TGTGCCAGCAGCTTCTGGGCCGGATTGAGAGAGACCCAGTACTTC.